The 30 T cell receptor beta chains below come from one sample, sequenced in a study of cytomegalovirus exposure and HLA in healthy donors. PCR primers comprised 60 Vbeta and 13 Jbeta primers. Sequenced by immunoSEQ multiplex PCR; TCRdb stores in-frame clones only, minus some. The sample has 150,000 to 200,000 clones, 75% to 90% seen once; the top ten hold around 3%. Material: PBMCs. Every receptor here comes from a woman between 45 and 65 years old in good health and CMV-seropositive.

The rearrangement joins TRBV25-1 to TRBJ2-1; D perhaps matches TRBD1 (6 bases). CDR1 is MGHDK, CDR2 SYGVNS, per germline. The CDR3 length is 14 residues. The ends were cut back, 8 bases at V and 0 bases at J, with 11 bases in the middle. The CDR3 nucleotides read TGTGCCAGCCGCAGGGGCCCCTCCTACAATGAGCAGTTCTTC. It specifies CASRRGPSYNEQFF.

The V gene is TRBV30, the J gene TRBJ1-2; 8 positions match TRBD1. CDR1 and CDR2 from the germline V gene are GTSNPN and SVGIG (reference sequence). The CDR3 is made up of 14 amino acids. The V and J ends lost 3 bases and 7 bases, in that order; junction bases with no gene match: 10. The CDR3 region is CAWSPGQGWFGYTF. For the CDR3, the DNA is TGTGCCTGGAGCCCCGGACAGGGTTGGTTTGGCTACACCTTC.

The gene calls are TRBV10-3 and TRBJ2-3, with 10 bases lining up with TRBD2. Looked up from germline, CDR1 is ENHRY and CDR2 is SYGVKD. The CDR3 totals 16 residues. With V trimmed by 0 bases and J by 5 bases, 5 bases remained unmatched. CDR3: CAISESPAGGRDTQYF. In DNA form, the CDR3 reads TGTGCCATCAGTGAGTCTCCAGCGGGGGGGAGAGATACGCAGTATTTT.

The chain links TRBV7-2 to TRBJ2-1; 13 nucleotides match TRBD2. The V and J ends lost 3 bases and 9 bases, in that order; junction bases with no gene match: 5. CDR3 length equals 15 residues. Germline-derived CDR1 and CDR2 are SGHTA and FQGNSA. CDR3 bases: TGTGCCAGCAGCTTGACTAGCGGGGGGTCTGGTGAGCAGTTCTTC. It is translated as CASSLTSGGSGEQFF.

The chain uses TRBV28 and TRBJ2-6; 8 bases agree with TRBD1. The V gene end was trimmed by 5 bases and the J gene end by 0 bases; junction bases not matched to a gene: 12. The V gene's germline CDR1 is MDHEN and CDR2 SYDVKM. The CDR3 runs 19 residues. The CDR3 coding sequence is TGTGCCAGCAGTAACAGGGGGGCGTCTCCCTACTCTGGGGCCAACGTCCTGACTTTC. Protein: CASSNRGASPYSGANVLTF.

The chain combines TRBV5-1 with TRBJ2-7; TRBD2 matches at 10 bases. The CDR3 has 15 amino acids. Germline trimming cut 2 bases from V and 3 bases from J; bases unmatched to any gene: 5. CDR1 SGHRS and CDR2 YFSETQ come from the germline V gene. The CDR3 here is CASSLLAGGGYEQYF. The CDR3 nucleotides read TGCGCCAGCAGCTTATTAGCGGGGGGAGGCTACGAGCAGTACTTC.

This clone was picked up one time. The chain carries TRBV7-8 and TRBJ2-5; D gene unclear. The CDR3 is made up of 11 amino acids. Trimming cost V 5 bases and J 8 bases, with 9 bases left between them. The germline gives CDR1 SGHVS, CDR2 FQNEAQ. The CDR3 here is CASSVGETQYF. Written as DNA, the CDR3 is TGTGCCAGCAGCGTCGGAGAAACCCAGTACTTC.

CDR3: CASSTGGRSYEQYF. The CDR3 coding sequence is TGTGCCAGCAGTACGGGGGGGCGCTCCTACGAGCAGTACTTC. This chain connects TRBV6-5 to TRBJ2-7; 8 nucleotides line up with TRBD2. Germline CDR1 is MNHEY and CDR2 is SVGAGI. This CDR3 comprises 14 residues. J gave up 0 bases and V 5 bases, and 3 bases lay outside the gene matches.

V gene TRBV10-2 combines with J gene TRBJ2-1; TRBD2 matches at 8 bases. The CDR3 is 16 residues long. The germline V gene has CDR1 WSHSY and CDR2 SAAADI. The trim removed 10 bases at V and 10 bases at J, leaving 21 bases unmatched. Written as DNA, the CDR3 is TGCGCCACCACAAACCCCGGGACTAGTACCGGCGCAGAGCAGTTCTTC. Amino acid sequence: CATTNPGTSTGAEQFF.

The rearrangement links TRBV2 to TRBJ1-4, with 9 bases aligning to TRBD1. The V gene end was trimmed by 6 bases and the J gene end by 0 bases; junction bases not matched to a gene: 8. Germline V gives CDR1 SNHLY, CDR2 FYNNEI. The CDR3 consists of 17 residues. CDR3 loop: CASRTGTGTTTNEKLFF. The CDR3 DNA reads as TGTGCCAGCAGGACCGGGACAGGGACTACAACTAATGAAAAACTGTTTTTT.

V usage is TRBV6-5 and J usage is TRBJ1-2; perhaps TRBD1 as D (5 bases). Trimming pared 6 bases from V and 7 bases from J, leaving 9 bases between. Per the germline V gene, CDR1 is MNHEY and CDR2 is SVGAGI. CDR3 size: 11 residues. The chain's CDR3 is CASSPGFGYTF. The CDR3 DNA reads as TGTGCCAGCAGCCCAGGGTTTGGCTACACCTTC.

The chain couples TRBV4-1 to TRBJ2-3, with 10 bases that match TRBD2. This CDR3 is 20 amino acids long. Germline lookup yields CDR1 MGHRA and CDR2 YSYEKL. The V gene end was trimmed by 4 bases and the J gene end by 0 bases; junction bases not matched to a gene: 16. CDR3 bases: TGCGCCAGCAGCCGGGGGGGAAGCGGGGGGGCGGGGGCGAGCACAGATACGCAGTATTTT. It codes for CASSRGGSGGAGASTDTQYF.

V usage is TRBV5-1 and J usage is TRBJ2-3, with D possibly TRBD2 on 6 matching bases. Germline CDR1 is SGHRS and CDR2 is YFSETQ. V was trimmed by 1 base and J by 2 bases, leaving 11 bases between them. The CDR3 totals 15 residues. CDR3 in amino acids: CASSLFSGHTDTQYF. The CDR3 DNA is TGCGCCAGCAGCTTGTTTAGCGGCCACACAGATACGCAGTATTTT.

The chain is built from TRBV7-2 and TRBJ2-5, with TRBD2 matching 13 bases. Germline V lookup: CDR1 SGHTA, CDR2 FQGNSA. Trimming at V came to 5 bases and at J to 7 bases, leaving 10 bases not matched to a gene. CDR3 length: 16 residues. The CDR3, as DNA: TGTGCCAGCAGCGACCGACTAGCGGGAGGCCGGGGGACCCAGTACTTC. Its protein product is CASSDRLAGGRGTQYF.

This clone has a handful of counts. The rearrangement uses TRBV28 and TRBJ1-2; 9 nucleotides line up with TRBD1. V lost 4 bases to trimming and J lost 3 bases; unmatched junction nucleotides: 9. CDR3 length: 16 amino acids. Looked up from germline, CDR1 is MDHEN and CDR2 is SYDVKM. The CDR3 DNA reads TGTGCCAGCAGTTCCCCCGCGACAGGGGGACACTATGGCTACACCTTC. It encodes CASSSPATGGHYGYTF.

The genes are TRBV7-3 and TRBJ1-1; D call uncertain. Trimming removed 0 bases from V and 3 bases from J, with 5 bases in between. The germline gives CDR1 SGHTA, CDR2 FQGTGA. CDR3 length: 13 amino acids. CDR3 sequence reads: CASSLTIDTEAFF. The CDR3 region has the DNA TGTGCCAGCAGCTTAACGATAGACACTGAAGCTTTCTTT.

The rearrangement uses TRBV5-1 and TRBJ2-4, with TRBD1 matching over 10 bases. Trimming took 4 bases from V and 9 from J; bases not matched to a gene: 13. CDR3 length equals 16 residues. CDR1 SGHRS and CDR2 YFSETQ come from the germline V gene. The CDR3 DNA follows: TGCGCCAGCAGCGTTGGACAGGGGGTCGGGGAGAGCATTCAGTACTTC. Translation gives CASSVGQGVGESIQYF.

This clone was found once. The chain couples TRBV10-3 to TRBJ1-2, with D perhaps TRBD1 (6 bases). The length of the CDR3 is 15 residues. The ends were cut back, 6 bases at V and 8 bases at J, with 22 bases in the middle. CDR1 and CDR2 (germline): ENHRY, SYGVKD. CDR3 nucleotides: TGTGCCATCAGCCAGGCAGGGGCGGCCCTTAGCGGCTACACCTTC. Encoded protein: CAISQAGAALSGYTF.

The V gene is TRBV6-5, the J gene TRBJ1-1; tentatively, D is TRBD1 (6 bases). Germline CDR1 is MNHEY and CDR2 is SVGAGI. The germline V and J ends were trimmed by 6 bases and 0 bases, with 14 bases remaining between them. This CDR3 spans 15 amino acids. The CDR3 DNA follows: TGTGCCAGCAGGGGACAAGCCATCATGAACACTGAAGCTTTCTTT. Protein product: CASRGQAIMNTEAFF.

A word on this clone: Its ends do not fully match the called genes, so a read error is possible. This chain uses TRBV5-1 with TRBJ1-4, with TRBD1 matching over 9 bases. The CDR3 spans 15 residues. Germline V gene sequence: CDR1 SGHRS, CDR2 YFSETQ. CDR3 DNA: TGCGGCAGCAGCCCAACGGGACAGGGTCATGAAAAACTGTTTTTT. Amino acids: CGSSPTGQGHEKLFF.

As regards this clone: Other DNA sequences within the sample encode an identical CDR3. The rearrangement joins TRBV18 to TRBJ1-2, with TRBD1 matching 9 bases. V trimming: 0 bases; J trimming: 4 bases; junction bases outside the gene matches: 0. There are 14 residues in the CDR3. Germline-derived CDR1 and CDR2 are KGHSH and LQKENI. The CDR3 DNA reads as TGTGCCAGCTCACCACCGGGACAGGGCTATGGCTACACCTTC. Protein: CASSPPGQGYGYTF. Variable domain in full (rest from reference TRBV18 and TRBJ1-2): NAGVMQNPRHLVRRRGQEARLRCSPMKGHSHVYWYRQLPEEGLKFMVYLQKENIIDESGMPKERFSAEFPKEGPSILRIQQVVRGDSAAYFCASSPPGQGYGYTFGSGTRLTVV.

The chain combines TRBV15 with TRBJ2-2; D possibly corresponds to TRBD2 (7 bases). From germline, CDR1 is LNHNV and CDR2 YYDKDF (reference sequence). V lost 6 bases and J lost 4, with 15 bases in between. The CDR3 runs 15 residues. The CDR3 nucleotides read TGTGCCACCAGTTACAGGGAGGGGACCACCGGGGAGCTGTTTTTT. It codes for CATSYREGTTGELFF.

CDR3 bases: TGTGCCAGCAGTGAAGCGCTGGGGGGGCCATACAATGAGCAGTTCTTC. Its translation: CASSEALGGPYNEQFF. This chain links TRBV2 with TRBJ2-1, with a weak D call TRBD2 (7 bases). This CDR3 is 16 amino acids long. The V gene's germline CDR1 is SNHLY and CDR2 FYNNEI. The V end was cut by 0 bases, the J end by 4 bases, with 13 bases between. The full variable domain, in which reference TRBV2 and TRBJ2-1 provide the parts outside the CDR3, is EPEVTQTPSHQVTQMGQEVILRCVPISNHLYFYWYRQILGQKVEFLVSFYNNEISEKSEIFDDQFSVERPDGSNFTLKIRSTKLEDSAMYFCASSEALGGPYNEQFFGPGTRLTVL.

This clone came up once. V is TRBV5-8 and J is TRBJ2-1, with 12 bases lining up with TRBD1. The CDR3 extends over 14 amino acids. CDR1 and CDR2 from the germline V gene are SGHTS and YDEGEE. V dropped 7 bases and J dropped 7; count of bases not matched to a gene: 6. In nucleotides, the CDR3 is TGTGCCAGCGGCCGGGACAGGGGGCGAAATGAGCAGTTCTTC. This gives the protein CASGRDRGRNEQFF.

This rearrangement joins TRBV6-6 to TRBJ1-1, with unresolved D. Germline CDR1 MNHNY, CDR2 SVGAGI (reference sequence). The CDR3 loop spans 14 amino acids. Trimming shortened V by 6 bases and J by 4 bases, and 15 bases separated the two germline ends. CDR3 sequence: CASSPGVGITEAFF. The CDR3 DNA reads as TGTGCCAGCAGCCCCGGAGTAGGTATCACTGAAGCTTTCTTT.

This clone appeared a single time. The gene calls are TRBV2 and TRBJ1-1; possible D gene TRBD1, 6 bases. Germline V CDR1 and CDR2: SNHLY, FYNNEI. The length of the CDR3 is 14 residues. V shed 3 bases and J shed 5 bases, with 13 bases lying between them. The CDR3 DNA follows: TGTGCCAGCAGTGATGAGGGGGTAGGAACTGAAGCTTTCTTT. This sequence encodes CASSDEGVGTEAFF.

The chain employs TRBV19 and TRBJ1-5, with a weak D call TRBD1 (6 bases). The CDR3 runs to 14 residues. The V end lost 7 bases, the J end lost 4 bases, and 14 bases lay between the germline ends. Germline values: CDR1 LNHDA, CDR2 SQIVND (reference sequence). The CDR3 sequence: CASTQPQGNQPQHF. As DNA, the CDR3 is TGTGCCAGTACTCAACCCCAGGGGAATCAGCCCCAGCATTTT.

In its sample, this clone was seen a few times. The chain is built from TRBV19 and TRBJ2-3, with a tentative D call TRBD1 (6 bases). Germline assignment: CDR1 LNHDA and CDR2 SQIVND (reference sequence). The V end lost 3 bases, the J end lost 3 bases, and 19 bases lay between the germline ends. This CDR3 has 17 amino acids. The CDR3 loop reads CASSMVSTLGTTDTQYF. In nucleotides, the CDR3 is TGTGCCAGTAGTATGGTGTCAACTCTGGGGACAACAGATACGCAGTATTTT.

The genes are TRBV5-1 and TRBJ2-7, with 9 bases matching TRBD1. V dropped 4 bases and J dropped 6; count of bases not matched to a gene: 5. The CDR3 runs 13 residues. The V gene's germline CDR1 is SGHRS and CDR2 YFSETQ. The CDR3 here is CASSPGQGAEQYF. The CDR3 bases are TGCGCCAGCAGCCCGGGACAGGGAGCCGAGCAGTACTTC.

V gene TRBV7-8 combines with J gene TRBJ1-2; a possible D gene is TRBD1 (5 bases). V was clipped by 6 bases and J by 4 bases, with 9 bases between them. Germline CDR1 SGHVS, CDR2 FQNEAQ. CDR3 length: 12 residues. CDR3: CASSSQGYGYTF. The CDR3 coding sequence is TGTGCCAGCAGTTCCCAGGGCTATGGCTACACCTTC.